This note documents a single TCR beta chain sequence. Generated by immunoSEQ multiplex PCR, the TCRdb table keeps only in-frame clones and is missing some. The table shows approximately 79,000 clones, with roughly 93% occurring only once. This CDR3 spans 15 amino acids. J was trimmed by 4 bases and V by 3 bases; bases with no gene match: 7. The germline V gene has CDR1 SGDLS and CDR2 YYNGEE. The source of the sample is a study of T cell changes during pregnancy in multiple sclerosis. This material consisted of peripheral blood, taken in the second trimester of pregnancy. This receptor was identified in a female donor in good health, enrolled as a control in a pregnancy study. The chain is built from TRBV9 and TRBJ2-7, with 10 bases lining up with TRBD1. The CDR3 loop is CASSAGQGVKYEQYF. The CDR3, as DNA: TGTGCCAGCAGCGCCGGACAGGGGGTGAAGTACGAGCAGTACTTC.